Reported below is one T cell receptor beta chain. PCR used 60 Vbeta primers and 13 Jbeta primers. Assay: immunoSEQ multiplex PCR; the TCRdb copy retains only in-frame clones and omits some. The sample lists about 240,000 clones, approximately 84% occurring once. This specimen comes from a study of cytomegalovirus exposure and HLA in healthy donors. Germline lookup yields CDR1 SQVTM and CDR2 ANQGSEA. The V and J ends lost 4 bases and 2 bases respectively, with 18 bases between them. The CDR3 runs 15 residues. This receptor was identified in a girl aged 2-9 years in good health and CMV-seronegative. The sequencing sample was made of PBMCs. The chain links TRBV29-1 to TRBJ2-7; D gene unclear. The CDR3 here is CSVAITNRSPYEQYF. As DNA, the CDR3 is TGCAGCGTTGCAATTACTAACCGTTCACCCTACGAGCAGTACTTC.